This entry concerns a single T cell receptor beta chain. The sample originates from a study of blood T cell repertoires in COVID-19. Study as a whole: Specimens from acute and convalescent COVID-19 originated in the United States, Italy and Spain. The cDNA or gDNA used as material had been derived from T cells, B-cell-depleted T cells, or PBMCs.

In the original processing: Amplifying reference gene primers gave estimates of nucleated cell counts. Measured with immunoSEQ multiplex PCR; TCRdb has only the in-frame clones, and not every one. Clone size and the V and J calls come from that table; the DNA yielded D and trimming. The table has tens of thousands of clones, around three quarters seen once. The CDR3 runs 15 residues. Trimming removed 5 bases from V and 8 bases from J; junction bases left unmatched: 7. CDR1 and CDR2 (germline): MDHEN, SYDVKM. The sequencing input was peripheral blood. This receptor was identified in a man aged 55 to 70 with acute or convalescent COVID-19. V and J are TRBV28 and TRBJ1-4, with 11 bases identical to TRBD1. The CDR3 region has the DNA TGTGCCAGCAGTCCTCCGAGGACAGGGGGCGAAAAACTGTTTTTT. As protein: CASSPPRTGGEKLFF.